This is a list of T cell receptor beta chains from one sample in a study of blood T cell dynamics during melanoma immunotherapy. Profiled with immunoSEQ multiplex PCR; TCRdb holds only in-frame clones, not every one. The sample consists of 25,000 to 30,000 clones, 75% to 90% of them appearing once. The source was blood, collected from a patient treated with checkpoint blockade. The receptors come from a human donor with melanoma. Both conserved end residues are part of each CDR3. The order of the fields is clone size, D gene, J gene, V gene, CDR3 protein, CDR3 DNA. D genes are given only for firm matches. Size values are once, few and many counts, or a class for expanded clones, and some rows have none.

- | - | TRBJ1-1 | TRBV5-1 | CASSLEYGFGEAFF | TGCGCCAGCAGCTTGGAGTACGGGTTTGGTGAAGCTTTCTTT
- | - | TRBJ1-1 | TRBV30 | CAWSAATIEAFF | TGTGCCTGGAGTGCAGCGACTATTGAAGCTTTCTTT
- | - | TRBJ2-1 | TRBV7-9 | CASSLGLGEQFF | TGTGCCAGCAGCTTAGGTTTGGGTGAGCAGTTCTTC
- | - | TRBJ2-6 | TRBV6-6 | CASSSAGANVLTF | TGTGCCAGCTCATCAGCTGGGGCCAACGTCCTGACTTTC
once | TRBD1 | TRBJ1-1 | TRBV5-1 | CASSQQGANTEAFF | TGCGCCAGCAGCCAACAGGGGGCGAACACTGAAGCTTTCTTT
few | TRBD1 | TRBJ2-7 | TRBV11-2 | CASSSLGGSHEQYF | TGTGCCAGCAGCTCCCTAGGGGGCTCCCACGAGCAGTACTTC
- | - | TRBJ1-2 | TRBV15 | CATSRVGRRDYYGYTF | TGTGCCACCAGCAGAGTCGGGCGAAGGGACTACTATGGCTACACCTTC
- | - | TRBJ2-3 | TRBV2 | CASSERGLSTDTQYF | TGTGCCAGCAGTGAACGTGGATTGAGCACAGATACGCAGTATTTT
once | - | TRBJ1-5 | TRBV19 | CASSMGGLNQPQHF | TGTGCCAGTAGTATGGGGGGGCTCAATCAGCCCCAGCATTTT
- | TRBD2 | TRBJ2-3 | TRBV28 | CASSSPFLLASTDTQYF | TGTGCCAGCAGTTCGCCCTTCCTACTAGCGAGCACAGATACGCAGTATTTT
few | TRBD1 | TRBJ1-3 | TRBV19 | CASSIQGDGNTIYF | TGTGCCAGTAGTATACAGGGGGACGGAAACACCATATATTTT
- | TRBD1 | TRBJ1-5 | TRBV5-1 | CASSPGQGNQPQHF | TGCGCCAGCAGCCCCGGACAGGGGAATCAGCCCCAGCATTTT
- | - | TRBJ1-2 | TRBV25-1 | CASSEWSANYGYTF | TGTGCCAGCAGTGAATGGTCAGCTAACTATGGCTACACCTTC
once | TRBD2 | TRBJ2-1 | TRBV27 | CASSFPSGGGYNEQFF | TGTGCCAGCAGTTTCCCTAGCGGGGGAGGGTACAATGAGCAGTTCTTC
- | TRBD2 | TRBJ2-7 | TRBV5-1 | CASSPGLKPPGEQYF | TGCGCCAGCAGCCCGGGACTAAAACCCCCTGGGGAGCAGTACTTC
- | - | TRBJ1-1 | TRBV19 | CASSRQPNTEAFF | TGTGCCAGTAGTCGACAGCCTAACACTGAAGCTTTCTTT
- | - | TRBJ1-5 | TRBV30 | CAWSPSTPYSGQHF | TGTGCCTGGAGTCCCTCGACGCCCTATAGCGGACAGCATTTT
- | - | TRBJ1-2 | TRBV2 | CAATITPNYGYTF | TGTGCCGCAACAATTACCCCTAACTATGGCTACACCTTC
- | - | TRBJ1-2 | TRBV6-5 | CASSASTGANYGYTF | TGTGCCAGCAGTGCCTCCACCGGGGCAAACTATGGCTACACCTTC
- | - | TRBJ1-2 | TRBV5-8 | CASSSQGFYGYTF | TGTGCCAGCAGCTCACAGGGCTTCTATGGCTACACCTTC
- | TRBD2 | TRBJ2-7 | TRBV4-2 | CASSQTSGGLLSEQYF | TGTGCCAGCAGCCAGACTAGCGGGGGGCTACTGAGTGAGCAGTACTTC
- | - | TRBJ2-4 | TRBV10-3 | CAISADTGLTPNIQYF | TGTGCCATCAGTGCCGACACGGGACTCACCCCAAACATTCAGTACTTC
- | - | TRBJ1-1 | TRBV29-1 | CSAVRGETEAFF | TGCAGCGCCGTGAGGGGGGAAACTGAAGCTTTCTTT
- | TRBD2 | TRBJ2-1 | TRBV14 | CASSQFLAGGPKFF | TGTGCCAGCAGCCAATTCCTCGCGGGAGGGCCGAAGTTCTTC
- | TRBD2 | TRBJ2-7 | TRBV7-2 | CASSLGIDRGGLHYEQYF | TGTGCCAGCAGCTTGGGGATTGATCGGGGAGGGCTTCACTACGAGCAGTACTTC
- | - | TRBJ2-7 | TRBV10-3 | CAISEPTGSYEQYF | TGTGCCATCAGTGAGCCGACAGGTTCCTACGAGCAGTACTTC
- | - | TRBJ1-1 | TRBV21-1 | CASSLAGTESLNTEAFF | TGTGCCAGCAGCCTTGCCGGGACAGAGTCTCTGAACACTGAAGCTTTCTTT
- | - | TRBJ2-3 | TRBV5-1 | CASSRRQNTDTQYF | TGCGCCAGCAGCAGAAGACAGAACACAGATACGCAGTATTTT
- | - | TRBJ2-1 | TRBV2 | CASSVSGDYNEQFF | TGTGCCAGCAGTGTTTCGGGAGATTACAATGAGCAGTTCTTC
- | TRBD2 | TRBJ2-1 | TRBV4-1 | CASSQLAEYNEQFF | TGCGCCAGCAGCCAACTAGCGGAGTACAATGAGCAGTTCTTC
- | - | TRBJ1-5 | TRBV7-2 | CASSTLPGAGWGQPQHF | TGTGCCAGCAGCACCCTTCCTGGGGCGGGTTGGGGGCAGCCCCAGCATTTT
- | - | TRBJ2-3 | TRBV6-6 | CASRYSTDTQYF | TGTGCCAGCAGGTACAGCACAGATACGCAGTATTTT
once | - | TRBJ2-7 | TRBV5-6 | CASSFGTYEQYF | TGTGCCAGCAGCTTTGGTACCTACGAGCAGTACTTC
- | - | TRBJ1-5 | TRBV19 | CASSPPGGLGNQPQHF | TGTGCCAGTAGCCCGCCCGGCGGGCTTGGCAATCAGCCCCAGCATTTT
- | - | TRBJ2-1 | TRBV5-6 | CAGGLGGSLSYNEQFF | TGTGCCGGTGGACTTGGAGGGAGTTTATCCTACAATGAGCAGTTCTTC
- | TRBD2 | TRBJ2-3 | TRBV7-9 | CAGGSGRAGDTQYF | TGTGCAGGGGGCAGCGGGAGGGCCGGAGATACGCAGTATTTT
- | TRBD1 | TRBJ2-3 | TRBV19 | CASSRRTGVVSDTQYF | TGTGCCAGTAGTAGAAGGACAGGGGTGGTATCAGATACGCAGTATTTT
- | - | TRBJ2-7 | TRBV5-4 | CASSPRAHQYRGEQYF | TGTGCCAGCAGCCCGAGGGCCCATCAATATAGGGGAGAGCAGTACTTC
- | - | TRBJ1-1 | TRBV6-5 | CASSRLRTEAFF | TGTGCCAGCAGCCGCCTGAGGACTGAAGCTTTCTTT
- | - | TRBJ2-7 | TRBV5-1 | CASSLAGGLHNEQYF | TGCGCCAGCAGCTTGGCTGGGGGCCTACACAACGAGCAGTACTTC
- | - | TRBJ2-1 | TRBV7-6 | CASSSDPGGNNYNEQFF | TGTGCCAGCAGCTCAGATCCAGGAGGGAATAATTACAATGAGCAGTTCTTC
- | TRBD2 | TRBJ2-2 | TRBV2 | CATGGADYTGELFF | TGTGCCACCGGGGGGGCAGACTACACCGGGGAGCTGTTTTTT
- | TRBD2 | TRBJ2-7 | TRBV10-1 | CARLWRTTPAGDFGYEQYF | TGCGCCCGCCTGTGGCGAACGACGCCAGCGGGAGATTTTGGCTACGAGCAGTACTTC
- | TRBD1 | TRBJ1-1 | TRBV25-1 | CASRRQGAPNTEAFF | TGTGCCAGCCGGAGGCAGGGGGCCCCGAACACTGAAGCTTTCTTT
- | - | TRBJ1-1 | TRBV10-1 | CASSVNRNTEAFF | TGCGCCAGCAGCGTCAACAGGAACACTGAAGCTTTCTTT
- | - | TRBJ1-5 | TRBV7-9 | CASSLGGQPQHF | TGTGCCAGCAGCTTGGGGGGGCAGCCCCAGCATTTT
once | TRBD2 | TRBJ2-1 | TRBV9 | CASSVAVGGVQFF | TGTGCCAGCAGCGTAGCTGTGGGGGGGGTGCAGTTCTTC
- | - | TRBJ2-3 | TRBV4-3 | CASSRKSPRSADTQYF | TGCGCCAGCAGCCGCAAATCGCCGCGCAGTGCAGATACGCAGTATTTT
once | - | TRBJ1-1 | TRBV28 | CASSLHGVMVEAFF | TGTGCCAGCAGTTTACATGGCGTCATGGTTGAAGCTTTCTTT
- | - | TRBJ2-7 | TRBV7-9 | CASSFAAYEQYF | TGTGCCAGCAGCTTCGCGGCCTACGAGCAGTACTTC
- | TRBD2 | TRBJ2-5 | TRBV7-2 | CASSRSGGGETQYF | TGTGCCAGCAGCCGGAGCGGGGGAGGGGAGACCCAGTACTTC
- | - | TRBJ2-1 | TRBV9 | CASSVDTSLGNEQFF | TGTGCCAGCAGCGTAGATACTAGCCTGGGCAATGAGCAGTTCTTC
- | - | TRBJ1-2 | TRBV30 | CAWKAVYGYTF | TGTGCCTGGAAGGCCGTCTATGGCTACACCTTC
- | - | TRBJ2-1 | TRBV2 | CAGRRGDGSYNEQFF | TGTGCCGGGCGCCGGGGAGATGGGTCCTACAATGAGCAGTTCTTC
- | - | TRBJ1-5 | TRBV7-9 | CASSLTGNQPQHF | TGTGCCAGCAGCTTAACGGGAAATCAGCCCCAGCATTTT
few | TRBD1 | TRBJ1-2 | TRBV5-1 | CASQPGQGRGGYTF | TGCGCCAGCCAGCCGGGACAGGGAAGAGGAGGCTACACCTTC
- | - | TRBJ2-2 | TRBV5-1 | CASSLASNTGELFF | TGCGCCAGCAGCTTAGCCAGTAACACCGGGGAGCTGTTTTTT
- | TRBD2 | TRBJ2-7 | TRBV6-1 | CASSAVTSGGVYEQYF | TGTGCCAGCAGTGCAGTGACTAGCGGGGGGGTCTACGAGCAGTACTTC